This T cell receptor beta chain was profiled in a study of cytomegalovirus exposure and HLA in healthy donors. The PCR contained 60 Vbeta and 13 Jbeta primers. Clones were sequenced by immunoSEQ multiplex PCR, and TCRdb holds only the in-frame ones, with some missing. The listing records some 80,000 clones. Germline trimming cut 3 bases from V and 3 bases from J; bases unmatched to any gene: 7. This CDR3 has 16 residues. Germline loops: CDR1 LNHDA, CDR2 SQIVND (reference sequence). The source material was PBMCs. The clonotype comes from a young woman in good health and CMV-seronegative. This chain joins TRBV19 and TRBJ2-2; 7 bases agree with TRBD2. Written as DNA, the CDR3 is TGTGCCAGTAGTATCGGGGCGGGGGTGGACACCGGGGAGCTGTTTTTT. Translation gives CASSIGAGVDTGELFF.